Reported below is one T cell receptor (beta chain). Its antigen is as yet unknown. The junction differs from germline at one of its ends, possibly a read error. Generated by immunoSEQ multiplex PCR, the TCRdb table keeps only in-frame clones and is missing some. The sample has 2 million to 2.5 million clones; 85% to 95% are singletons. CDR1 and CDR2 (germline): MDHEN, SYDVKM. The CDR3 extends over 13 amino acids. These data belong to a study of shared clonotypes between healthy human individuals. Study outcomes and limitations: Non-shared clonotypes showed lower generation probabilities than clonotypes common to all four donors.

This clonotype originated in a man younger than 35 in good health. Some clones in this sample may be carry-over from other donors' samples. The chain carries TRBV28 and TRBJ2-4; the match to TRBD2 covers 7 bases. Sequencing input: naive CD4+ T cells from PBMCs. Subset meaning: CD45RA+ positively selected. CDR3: CASTSGRLGYKVF. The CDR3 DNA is TGTGCCAGCACCTCCGGGAGGTTGGGATATAAGGTCTTC.